This T cell receptor (beta chain) is drawn from a study of post-analysis software for immune sequencing data. Study context: Included among the disease courses, which were recorded for the cohort, were relapsing-remitting, secondary progressive and progressive-relapsing multiple sclerosis.

The CDR3 has 16 amino acids. The germline V and J ends were trimmed by 0 bases and 3 bases, with 16 bases remaining between them. The germline CDR1 and CDR2 sequences are SGHRS and YFSETQ. Unique molecular identifiers were present in the TCR beta cDNA libraries. When about 1 to 11 million T cells were used, they gave about 550,000 cDNA molecules. TCRdb re-derived calls from the PCR reads in MiXCR, one entry per CDR3 protein. Found here are roughly 620,000 distinct CDR3 sequences, about 44% of them singletons; the top ten hold around 1.7%. In regard to this clonotype: Its antigen is currently unknown.

Study findings and constraints: When patients were compared with controls, about five TRBV segments were more frequent, TRBV5-6, TRBV5-1 and TRBV20-1 among them. The normalized Chao1 diversity of multiple sclerosis patients was significantly lower than that of controls. Samples prepared in the same batch strongly co-clustered by F measure.

The receptor comes from a girl aged 5-17 years with multiple sclerosis. Sequencing used blood. The rearrangement joins TRBV5-1 to TRBJ2-7; perhaps TRBD1 as D (6 bases). CDR3 in DNA: TGCGCCAGCAGCTTGGTAGAGAACAGGGCTTACTACGAGCAGTACTTC. Translated, it gives CASSLVENRAYYEQYF.